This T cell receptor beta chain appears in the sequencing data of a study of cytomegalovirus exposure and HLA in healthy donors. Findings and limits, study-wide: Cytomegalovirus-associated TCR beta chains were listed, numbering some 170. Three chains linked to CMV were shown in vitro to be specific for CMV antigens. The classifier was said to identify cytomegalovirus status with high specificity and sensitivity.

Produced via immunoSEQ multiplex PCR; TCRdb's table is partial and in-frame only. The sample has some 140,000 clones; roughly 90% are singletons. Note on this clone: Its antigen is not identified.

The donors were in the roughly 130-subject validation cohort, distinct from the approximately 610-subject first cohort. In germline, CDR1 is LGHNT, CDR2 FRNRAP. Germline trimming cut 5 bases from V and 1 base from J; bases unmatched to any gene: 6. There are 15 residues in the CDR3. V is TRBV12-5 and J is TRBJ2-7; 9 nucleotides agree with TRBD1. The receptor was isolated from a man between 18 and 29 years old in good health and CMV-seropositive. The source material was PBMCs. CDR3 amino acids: CASGPGQGQSYEQYF. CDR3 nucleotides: TGTGCTAGTGGTCCGGGACAGGGTCAGTCCTACGAGCAGTACTTC.